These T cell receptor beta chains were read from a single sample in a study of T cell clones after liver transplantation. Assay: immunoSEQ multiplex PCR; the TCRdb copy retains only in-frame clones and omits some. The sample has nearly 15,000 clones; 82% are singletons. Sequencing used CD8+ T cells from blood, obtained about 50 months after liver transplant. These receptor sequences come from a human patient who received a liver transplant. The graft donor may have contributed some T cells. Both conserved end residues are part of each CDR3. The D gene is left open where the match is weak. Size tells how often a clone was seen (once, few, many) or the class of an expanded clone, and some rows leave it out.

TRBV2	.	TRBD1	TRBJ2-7	TGTGCCAGCAGTGAAGGAACAGGGGTTGTTCGGGACTACGAGCAGTACTTC	CASSEGTGVVRDYEQYF
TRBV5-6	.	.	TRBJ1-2	TGTGCCAGCAGCGTGGGGCAGGGATATTTCTATGGCTACACCTTC	CASSVGQGYFYGYTF
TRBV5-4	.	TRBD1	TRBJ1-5	TGTGCCAGCAGCTTAGACAGGGGAGCTGGACAGCCCCAGCATTTT	CASSLDRGAGQPQHF
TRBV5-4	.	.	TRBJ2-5	TGTGCCAGCCGCGAGACAGTTCAAGAGACCCAGTACTTC	CASRETVQETQYF
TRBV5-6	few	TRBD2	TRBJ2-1	TGTGCCAGCAGCCACATAGCGGGAGGGCCTTTCTACAATGAGCAGTTCTTC	CASSHIAGGPFYNEQFF
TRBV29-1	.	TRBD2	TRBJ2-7	TGCAGCGTTGCTAGCGGTGCCTACGAGCAGTACTTC	CSVASGAYEQYF
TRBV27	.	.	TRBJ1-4	TGTGCCAGCAGTTTACAGGCAGATGAAAAACTGTTTTTT	CASSLQADEKLFF
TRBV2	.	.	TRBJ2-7	TGTGCCAGCAGTGAAGCGTTGGGGCCCAGCTCCTACGAGCAGTACTTC	CASSEALGPSSYEQYF
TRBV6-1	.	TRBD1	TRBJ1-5	TGTGCCAGCAGTCCGGACAGGGGGTCGGGTCAGCCCCAGCATTTT	CASSPDRGSGQPQHF
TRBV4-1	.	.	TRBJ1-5	TGCGCCAGCAGCCAGTCCCTTTATCAGCCCCAGCATTTT	CASSQSLYQPQHF
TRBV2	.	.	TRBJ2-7	TGTGCCAGCAGTGAACTGAGCTCCTACGAGCAGTACTTC	CASSELSSYEQYF
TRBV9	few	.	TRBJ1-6	TGTGCCAGCAGCGTAGTGGGCCTGGATTCACCCCTCCACTTT	CASSVVGLDSPLHF
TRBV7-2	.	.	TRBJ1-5	TGTGCCAGCAAGATAACGAGCAATCAGCCCCAGCATTTT	CASKITSNQPQHF
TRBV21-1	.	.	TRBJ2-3	TGCGCCGTCCCCCAGCCTCACCACGAAGACACAGATACGCAGTATTTT	CAVPQPHHEDTDTQYF
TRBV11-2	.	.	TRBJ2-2	TGTGCCAGCAGCTTAAACCCGGTGAGGGGAAGACGGGTCACCGGGGAGCTGTTTTTT	CASSLNPVRGRRVTGELFF
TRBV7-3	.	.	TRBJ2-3	TGTGCCAGCAGCCTAGGTTTTGGGGGCACAGATACGCAGTATTTT	CASSLGFGGTDTQYF
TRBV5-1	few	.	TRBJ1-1	TGCGCCAGCAGCTTGGTGGGGGGCGGTGGCACTGAAGCTTTCTTT	CASSLVGGGGTEAFF
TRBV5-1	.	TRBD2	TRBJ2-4	TGCGCCAGCAGCCCTAGCGGGAGCGGGAACATTCAGTACTTC	CASSPSGSGNIQYF
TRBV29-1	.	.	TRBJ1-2	TGCAGCGTCATAAATCCCGCCAAGGGGGACTATGGCTACACCTTC	CSVINPAKGDYGYTF
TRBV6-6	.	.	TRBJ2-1	TGTGCCAGCAGTGACTACAGCTCCTACAATGAGCAGTTCTTC	CASSDYSSYNEQFF
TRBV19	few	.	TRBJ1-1	TGTGCCAGTAGTCCCGGGCAACCGGGGACTGAAGCTTTCTTT	CASSPGQPGTEAFF